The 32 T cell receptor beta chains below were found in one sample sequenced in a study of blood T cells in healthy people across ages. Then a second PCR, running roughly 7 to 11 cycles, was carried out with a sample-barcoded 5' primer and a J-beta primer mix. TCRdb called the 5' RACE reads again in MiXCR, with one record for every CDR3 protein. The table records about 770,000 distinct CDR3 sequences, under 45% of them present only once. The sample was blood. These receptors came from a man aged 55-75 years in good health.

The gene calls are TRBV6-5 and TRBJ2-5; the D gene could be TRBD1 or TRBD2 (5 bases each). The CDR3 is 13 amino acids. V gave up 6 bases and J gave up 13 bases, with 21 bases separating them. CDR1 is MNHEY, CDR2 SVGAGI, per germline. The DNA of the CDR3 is TGTGCCAGCAGCCCTGGGACCCCTCCGTTGTGGTACTTC. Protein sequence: CASSPGTPPLWYF.

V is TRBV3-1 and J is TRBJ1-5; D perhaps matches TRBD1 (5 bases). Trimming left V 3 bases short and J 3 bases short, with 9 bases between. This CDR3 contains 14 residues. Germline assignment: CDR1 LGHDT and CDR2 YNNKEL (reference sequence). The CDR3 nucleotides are TGTGCCAGCAGCCACGGGACGTTCAATCAGCCCCAGCATTTT. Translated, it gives CASSHGTFNQPQHF. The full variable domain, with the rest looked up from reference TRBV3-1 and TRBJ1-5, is DTAVSQTPKYLVTQMGNDKSIKCEQNLGHDTMYWYKQDSKKFLKIMFSYNNKELIINETVPNRFSPKSPDKAHLNLHINSLELGDSAVYFCASSHGTFNQPQHFGDGTRLSIL.

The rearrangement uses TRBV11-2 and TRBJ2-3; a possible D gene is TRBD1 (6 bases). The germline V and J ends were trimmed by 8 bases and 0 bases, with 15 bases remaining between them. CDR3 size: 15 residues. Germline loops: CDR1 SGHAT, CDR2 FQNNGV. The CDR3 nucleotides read TGTGCCAGCTCCCAGGGGAGTCCTAGCACAGATACGCAGTATTTT. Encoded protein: CASSQGSPSTDTQYF.

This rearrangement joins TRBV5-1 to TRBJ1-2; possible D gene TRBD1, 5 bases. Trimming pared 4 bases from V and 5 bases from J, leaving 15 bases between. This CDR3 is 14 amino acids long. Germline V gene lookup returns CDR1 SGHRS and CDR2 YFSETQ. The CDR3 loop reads CASSPGGMEYGYTF. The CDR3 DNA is TGCGCCAGCAGCCCCGGGGGGATGGAGTATGGCTACACCTTC.

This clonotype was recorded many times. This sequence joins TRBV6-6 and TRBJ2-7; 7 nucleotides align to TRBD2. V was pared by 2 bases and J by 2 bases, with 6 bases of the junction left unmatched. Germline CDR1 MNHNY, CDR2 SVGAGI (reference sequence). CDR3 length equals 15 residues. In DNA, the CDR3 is TGTGCCAGCAGTTACAAGGCGGGGGAAACCTACGAGCAGTACTTC. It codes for CASSYKAGETYEQYF.

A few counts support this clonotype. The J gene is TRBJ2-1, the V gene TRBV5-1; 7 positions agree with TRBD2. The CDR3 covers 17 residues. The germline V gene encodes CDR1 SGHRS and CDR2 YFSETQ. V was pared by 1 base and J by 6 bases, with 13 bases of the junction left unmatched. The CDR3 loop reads CASSLIGTTVSTNEQFF. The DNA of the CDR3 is TGCGCCAGCAGCTTGATTGGGACTACCGTGTCTACCAATGAGCAGTTCTTC.

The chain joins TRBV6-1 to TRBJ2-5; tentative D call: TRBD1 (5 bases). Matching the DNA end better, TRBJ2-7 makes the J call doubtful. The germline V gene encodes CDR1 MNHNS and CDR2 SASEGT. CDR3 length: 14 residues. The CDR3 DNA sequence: TGTGCCAGCATCCGAGACGGAAAGGGGTACGAGCAGTACTTC. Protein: CASIRDGKGYEQYF.

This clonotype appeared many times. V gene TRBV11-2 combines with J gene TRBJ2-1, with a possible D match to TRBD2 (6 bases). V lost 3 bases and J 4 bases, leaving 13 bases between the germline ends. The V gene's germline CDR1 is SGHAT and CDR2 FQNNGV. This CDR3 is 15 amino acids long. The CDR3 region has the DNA TGTGCCAGCAGCTTCGGCGGGGACCTTTACAATGAGCAGTTCTTC. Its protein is CASSFGGDLYNEQFF.

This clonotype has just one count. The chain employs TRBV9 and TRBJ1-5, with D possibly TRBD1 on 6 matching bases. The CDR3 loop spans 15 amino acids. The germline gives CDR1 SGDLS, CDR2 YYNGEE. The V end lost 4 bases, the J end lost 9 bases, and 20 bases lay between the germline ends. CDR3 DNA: TGTGCCAGCAGCCCAGGGACATCCATTCAGGGGCCCCAGCATTTT. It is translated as CASSPGTSIQGPQHF.

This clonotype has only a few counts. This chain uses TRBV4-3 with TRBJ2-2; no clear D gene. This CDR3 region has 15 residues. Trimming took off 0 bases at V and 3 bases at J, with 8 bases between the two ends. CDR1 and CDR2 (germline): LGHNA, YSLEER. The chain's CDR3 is CASSQDILYTGELFF. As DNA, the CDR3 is TGCGCCAGCAGCCAAGATATTCTTTACACCGGGGAGCTGTTTTTT.

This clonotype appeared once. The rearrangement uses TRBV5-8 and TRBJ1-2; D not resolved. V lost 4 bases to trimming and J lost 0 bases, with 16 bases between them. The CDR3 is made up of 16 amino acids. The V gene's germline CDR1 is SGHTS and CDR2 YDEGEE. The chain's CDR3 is CASSLSRVQTNYGYTF. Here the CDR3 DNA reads TGTGCCAGCAGCCTTAGTCGGGTACAGACTAACTATGGCTACACCTTC.

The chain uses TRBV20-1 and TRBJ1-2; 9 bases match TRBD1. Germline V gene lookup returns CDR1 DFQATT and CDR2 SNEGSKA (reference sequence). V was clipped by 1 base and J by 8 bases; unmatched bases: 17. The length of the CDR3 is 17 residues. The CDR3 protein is CSARVRPPGQGMWGYTF. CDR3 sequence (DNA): TGCAGTGCTAGAGTGCGCCCACCAGGACAGGGGATGTGGGGCTACACCTTC.

The CDR3 region has the DNA TGTGCCAGCAGCCCGCTGGAACAAACGGAGACCCAGTACTTC. As protein: CASSPLEQTETQYF. J is TRBJ2-5 and V is TRBV7-9, with D uncertain. Trimming removed 5 bases from V and 5 bases from J, with 15 bases in between. The length of the CDR3 is 14 residues. CDR1 SEHNR and CDR2 FQNEAQ come from the germline V gene (reference sequence).

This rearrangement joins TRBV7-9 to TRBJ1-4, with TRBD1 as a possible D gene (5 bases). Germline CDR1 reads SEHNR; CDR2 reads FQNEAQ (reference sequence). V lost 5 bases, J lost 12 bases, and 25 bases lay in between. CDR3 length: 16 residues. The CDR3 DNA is TGTGCCAGCAGCACCTTTTACGGGACGGATATTTTGGAACTGTTTTTT. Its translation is CASSTFYGTDILELFF.

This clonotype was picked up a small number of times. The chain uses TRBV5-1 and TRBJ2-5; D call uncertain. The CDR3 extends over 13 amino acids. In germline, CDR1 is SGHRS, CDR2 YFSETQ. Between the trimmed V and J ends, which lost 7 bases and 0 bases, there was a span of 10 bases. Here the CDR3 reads CASQYRDQETQYF. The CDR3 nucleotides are TGCGCCAGCCAGTACAGAGACCAAGAGACCCAGTACTTC.

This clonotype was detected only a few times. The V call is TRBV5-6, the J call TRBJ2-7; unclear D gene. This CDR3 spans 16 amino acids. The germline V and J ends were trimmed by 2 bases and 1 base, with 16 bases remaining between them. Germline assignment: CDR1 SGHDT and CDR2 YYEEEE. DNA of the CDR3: TGTGCCAGCAGCTTTTTGGTAGTCGAGCATTCCTACGAGCAGTACTTC. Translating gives CASSFLVVEHSYEQYF.

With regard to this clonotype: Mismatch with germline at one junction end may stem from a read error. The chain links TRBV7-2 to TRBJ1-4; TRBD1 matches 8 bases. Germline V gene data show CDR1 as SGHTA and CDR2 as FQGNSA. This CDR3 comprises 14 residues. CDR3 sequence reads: CASSLTGENEELFF. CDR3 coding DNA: TGTGCCAGCAGCTTGACAGGGGAAAATGAAGAACTGTTTTTT.

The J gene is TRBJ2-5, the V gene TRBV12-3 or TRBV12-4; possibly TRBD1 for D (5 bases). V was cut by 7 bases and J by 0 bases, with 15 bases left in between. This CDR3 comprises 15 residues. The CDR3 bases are TGTGCCAGCACCGTGGCAGGGAATTACCAAGAGACCCAGTACTTC. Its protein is CASTVAGNYQETQYF.

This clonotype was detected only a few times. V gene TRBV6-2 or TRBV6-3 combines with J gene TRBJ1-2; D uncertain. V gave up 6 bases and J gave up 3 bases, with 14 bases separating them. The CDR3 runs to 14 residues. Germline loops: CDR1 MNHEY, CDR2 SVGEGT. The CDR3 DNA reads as TGTGCCAGCAGGGCCCCCTCGGGCGACTATGGCTACACCTTC. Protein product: CASRAPSGDYGYTF.

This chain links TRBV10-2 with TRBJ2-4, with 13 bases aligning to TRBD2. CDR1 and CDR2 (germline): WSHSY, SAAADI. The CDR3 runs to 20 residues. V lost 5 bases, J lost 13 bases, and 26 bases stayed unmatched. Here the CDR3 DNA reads TGCGCCAGCAGTAGACCCACAGGACTAGCGGGGGTGAGCTCCTACAATGAGCAGTACTTC. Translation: CASSRPTGLAGVSSYNEQYF.

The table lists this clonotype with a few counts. The CDR3 region is CSARAGQLYEQYF. DNA of the CDR3: TGCAGTGCTAGGGCGGGACAGCTATACGAGCAGTACTTC. V and J are TRBV20-1 and TRBJ2-7; possible D gene TRBD1, 7 bases. The CDR3 length is 13 residues. Germline V lookup: CDR1 DFQATT, CDR2 SNEGSKA (reference sequence). Trimming removed 3 bases from V and 4 bases from J, with 13 bases in between.

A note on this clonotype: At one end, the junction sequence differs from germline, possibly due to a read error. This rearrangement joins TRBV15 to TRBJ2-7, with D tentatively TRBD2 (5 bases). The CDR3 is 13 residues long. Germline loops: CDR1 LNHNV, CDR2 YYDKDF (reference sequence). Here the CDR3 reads CATSREQDYGQYF. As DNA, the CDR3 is TGTGCCACCAGCAGAGAACAAGACTACGGGCAGTACTTC.

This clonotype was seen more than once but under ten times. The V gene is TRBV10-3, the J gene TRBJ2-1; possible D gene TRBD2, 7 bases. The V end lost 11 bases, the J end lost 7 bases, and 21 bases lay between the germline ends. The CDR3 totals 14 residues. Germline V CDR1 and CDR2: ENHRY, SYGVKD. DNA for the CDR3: TGTGCCGCCATGGAGCGGGACAATGGGAATGAGCAGTTCTTC. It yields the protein CAAMERDNGNEQFF.

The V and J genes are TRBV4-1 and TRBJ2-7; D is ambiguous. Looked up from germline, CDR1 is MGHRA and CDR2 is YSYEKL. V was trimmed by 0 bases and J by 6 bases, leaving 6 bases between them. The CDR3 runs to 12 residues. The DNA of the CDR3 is TGCGCCAGCAGCCAAGAGGAGTCCGAGCAGTACTTC. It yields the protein CASSQEESEQYF.

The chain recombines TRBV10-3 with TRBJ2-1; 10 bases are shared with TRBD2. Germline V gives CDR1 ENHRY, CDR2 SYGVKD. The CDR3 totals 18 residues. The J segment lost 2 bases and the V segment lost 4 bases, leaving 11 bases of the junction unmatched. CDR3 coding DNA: TGTGCCATCAGTGTGACCGGACTAGCGGAGAGTGCCTACAATGAGCAGTTCTTC. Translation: CAISVTGLAESAYNEQFF.

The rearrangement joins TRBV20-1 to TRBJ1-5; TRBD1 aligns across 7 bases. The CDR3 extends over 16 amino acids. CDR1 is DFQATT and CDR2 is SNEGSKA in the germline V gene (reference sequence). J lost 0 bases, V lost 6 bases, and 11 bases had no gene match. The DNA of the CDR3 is TGCAGTGCCACAGACAGGGCTCCTACTAGCAATCAGCCCCAGCATTTT. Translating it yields CSATDRAPTSNQPQHF.

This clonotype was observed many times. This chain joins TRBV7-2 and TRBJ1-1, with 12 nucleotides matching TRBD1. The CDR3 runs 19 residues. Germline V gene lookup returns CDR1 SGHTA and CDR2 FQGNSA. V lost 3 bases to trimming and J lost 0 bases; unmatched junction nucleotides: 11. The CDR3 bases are TGTGCCAGCAGCTTGCCGGGACAGGGGGCGAAGAGGCTGAACACTGAAGCTTTCTTT. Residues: CASSLPGQGAKRLNTEAFF.

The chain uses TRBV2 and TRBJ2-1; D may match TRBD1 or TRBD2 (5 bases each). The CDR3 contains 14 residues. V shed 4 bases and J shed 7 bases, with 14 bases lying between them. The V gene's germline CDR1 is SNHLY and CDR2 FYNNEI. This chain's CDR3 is CASSGQNRRNEQFF. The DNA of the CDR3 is TGTGCCAGCAGTGGACAGAACAGGAGGAATGAGCAGTTCTTC.

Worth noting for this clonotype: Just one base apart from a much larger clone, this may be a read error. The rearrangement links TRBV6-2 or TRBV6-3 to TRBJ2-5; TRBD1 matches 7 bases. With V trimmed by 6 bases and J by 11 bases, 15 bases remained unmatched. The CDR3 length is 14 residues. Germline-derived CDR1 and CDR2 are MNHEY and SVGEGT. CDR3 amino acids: CASSRGQEGPKQYF. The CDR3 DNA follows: TGTGCCAGCAGCCGAGGACAGGAAGGTCCGAAGCAGTACTTC.

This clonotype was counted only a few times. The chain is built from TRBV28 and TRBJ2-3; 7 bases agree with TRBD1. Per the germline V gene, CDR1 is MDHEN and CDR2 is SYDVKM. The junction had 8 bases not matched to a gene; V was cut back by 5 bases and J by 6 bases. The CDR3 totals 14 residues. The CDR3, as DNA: TGTGCCAGCAGTCAAGGCACAGGGGTGGATACGCAGTATTTT. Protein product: CASSQGTGVDTQYF.

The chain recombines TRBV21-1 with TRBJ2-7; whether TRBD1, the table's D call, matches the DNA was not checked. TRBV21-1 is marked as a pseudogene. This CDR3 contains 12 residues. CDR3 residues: CASIDSANEQYF. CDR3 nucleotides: TGTGCCAGCATCGACAGTGCCAATGAGCAGTACTTC.

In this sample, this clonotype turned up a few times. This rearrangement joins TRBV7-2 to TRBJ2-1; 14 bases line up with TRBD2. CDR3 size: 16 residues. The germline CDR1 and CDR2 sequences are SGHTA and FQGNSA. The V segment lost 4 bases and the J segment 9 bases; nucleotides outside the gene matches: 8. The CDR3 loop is CASSWRLAGGRSEQFF. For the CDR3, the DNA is TGTGCCAGCAGCTGGAGACTAGCGGGGGGGCGGAGTGAGCAGTTCTTC. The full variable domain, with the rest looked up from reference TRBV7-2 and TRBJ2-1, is GAGVSQSPSNKVTEKGKDVELRCDPISGHTALYWYRQSLGQGLEFLIYFQGNSAPDKSGLPSDRFSAERTGGSVSTLTIQRTQQEDSAVYLCASSWRLAGGRSEQFFGPGTRLTVL.